This TCR beta chain was profiled in a study of blood T cell repertoires in COVID-19. This CDR3 is 16 amino acids long. Germline assignment: CDR1 MNHEY and CDR2 SMNVEV (reference sequence). Trimming pared 5 bases from V and 7 bases from J, leaving 18 bases between. Generated by immunoSEQ multiplex PCR, the TCRdb table keeps only in-frame clones and is missing some. The repertoire holds about 190,000 clones, with approximately 84% as singletons. The rearrangement links TRBV27 to TRBJ1-6; tentative D call: TRBD1 (5 bases). What was sequenced was PBMCs or T cells enriched from blood (not recorded which). The receptor was isolated from a woman aged 30 to 39 who had recovered from COVID-19. The CDR3 sequence is CASSLAGGAWNSPLHF. CDR3 sequence (DNA): TGTGCCAGCAGTCTGGCCGGGGGAGCGTGGAATTCACCCCTCCACTTT.